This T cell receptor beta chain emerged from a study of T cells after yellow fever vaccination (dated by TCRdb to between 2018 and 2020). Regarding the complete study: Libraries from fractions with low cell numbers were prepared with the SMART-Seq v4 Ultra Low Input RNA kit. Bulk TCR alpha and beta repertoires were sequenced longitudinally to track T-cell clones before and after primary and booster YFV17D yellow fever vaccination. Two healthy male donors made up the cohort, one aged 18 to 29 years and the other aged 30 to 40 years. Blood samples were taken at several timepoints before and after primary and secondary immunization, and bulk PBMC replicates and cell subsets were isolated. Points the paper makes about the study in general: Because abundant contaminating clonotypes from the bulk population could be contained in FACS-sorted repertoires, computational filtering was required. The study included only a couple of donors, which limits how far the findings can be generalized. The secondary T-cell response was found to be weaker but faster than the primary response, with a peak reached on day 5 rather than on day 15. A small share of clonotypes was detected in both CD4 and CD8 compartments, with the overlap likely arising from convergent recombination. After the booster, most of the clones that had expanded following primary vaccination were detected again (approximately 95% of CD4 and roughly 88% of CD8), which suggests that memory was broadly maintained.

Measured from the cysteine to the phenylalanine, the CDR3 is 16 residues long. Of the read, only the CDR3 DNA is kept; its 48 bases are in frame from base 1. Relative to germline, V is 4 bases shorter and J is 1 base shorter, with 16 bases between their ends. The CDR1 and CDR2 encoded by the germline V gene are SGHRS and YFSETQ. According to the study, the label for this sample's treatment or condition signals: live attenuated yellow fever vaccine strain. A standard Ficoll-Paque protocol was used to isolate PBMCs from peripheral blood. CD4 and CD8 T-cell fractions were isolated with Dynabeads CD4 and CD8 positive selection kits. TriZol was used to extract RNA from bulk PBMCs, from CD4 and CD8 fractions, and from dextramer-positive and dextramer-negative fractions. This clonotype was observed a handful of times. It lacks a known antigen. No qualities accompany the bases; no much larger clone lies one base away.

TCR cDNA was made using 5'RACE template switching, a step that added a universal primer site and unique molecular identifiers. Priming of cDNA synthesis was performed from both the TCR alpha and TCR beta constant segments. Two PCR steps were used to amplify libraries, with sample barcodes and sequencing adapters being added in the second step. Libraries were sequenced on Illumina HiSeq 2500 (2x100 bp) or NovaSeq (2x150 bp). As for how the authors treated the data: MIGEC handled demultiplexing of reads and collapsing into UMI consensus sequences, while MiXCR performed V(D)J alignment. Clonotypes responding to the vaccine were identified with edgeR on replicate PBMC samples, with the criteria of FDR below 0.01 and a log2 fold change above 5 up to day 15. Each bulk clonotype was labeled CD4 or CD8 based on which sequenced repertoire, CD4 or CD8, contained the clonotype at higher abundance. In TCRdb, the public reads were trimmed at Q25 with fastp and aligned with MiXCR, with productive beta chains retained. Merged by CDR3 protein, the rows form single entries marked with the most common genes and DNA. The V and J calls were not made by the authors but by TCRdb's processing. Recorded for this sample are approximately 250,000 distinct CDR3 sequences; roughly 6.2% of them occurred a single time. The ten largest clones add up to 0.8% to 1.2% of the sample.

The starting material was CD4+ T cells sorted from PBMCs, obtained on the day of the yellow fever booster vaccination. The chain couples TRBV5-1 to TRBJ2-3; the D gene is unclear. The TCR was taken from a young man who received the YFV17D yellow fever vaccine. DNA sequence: TGCGCCAGCAGCACTCGGACCGCTGCGGGCACAGATACGCAGTATTTT. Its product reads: CASSTRTAAGTDTQYF.